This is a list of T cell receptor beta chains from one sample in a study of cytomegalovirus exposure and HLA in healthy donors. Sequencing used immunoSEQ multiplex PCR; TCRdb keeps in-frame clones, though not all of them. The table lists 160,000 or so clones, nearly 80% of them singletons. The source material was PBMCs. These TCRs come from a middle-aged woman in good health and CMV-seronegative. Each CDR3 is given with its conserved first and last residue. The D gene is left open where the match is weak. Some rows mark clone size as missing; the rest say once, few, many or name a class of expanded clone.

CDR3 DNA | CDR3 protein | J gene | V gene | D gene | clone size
TGTGCCAGCAGCACCCGTACAGGTGGCTACACCTTC | CASSTRTGGYTF | TRBJ1-2 | TRBV6-5 | - | few
TGTGCCAGCAGAGCGGACAGGGCTGAGCCCCAGCATTTT | CASRADRAEPQHF | TRBJ1-5 | TRBV27 | TRBD1 | -
TGTGCCAGCAGTGGGGCACTCTCCCACAACTTCTTT | CASSGALSHNFF | TRBJ1-1 | TRBV25-1 | - | few
TGTGCCAGCAGTGATCCAGGGGGATTGTCCCCCTACGAGCAGTACTTC | CASSDPGGLSPYEQYF | TRBJ2-7 | TRBV6-1 | TRBD1 | -
TGTGCCAGCAAAAACGGGGCGGGAACAGATACGCAGTATTTT | CASKNGAGTDTQYF | TRBJ2-3 | TRBV6-6 | - | -
TGTGCCAGCAGCGCCGGGACAGGGTTAGATACGCAGTATTTT | CASSAGTGLDTQYF | TRBJ2-3 | TRBV9 | TRBD1 | -
TGTGCCAGCAGTCTGAGGGGGGGGGACACTGAAGCTTTCTTT | CASSLRGGDTEAFF | TRBJ1-1 | TRBV27 | - | -
TGTGCCAGCCGCCCCAGGGCCGCCCAGGGCACTGAAGCTTTCTTT | CASRPRAAQGTEAFF | TRBJ1-1 | TRBV6-5 | - | -
TGTGCCAGCAGCTTGGTTGCAGGGTTCCTTGATACGCAGTATTTT | CASSLVAGFLDTQYF | TRBJ2-3 | TRBV5-4 | - | -
TGCGCCAGCAGCCAAGATCCGGGAGATAGCTTATACGAGCAGTACTTC | CASSQDPGDSLYEQYF | TRBJ2-7 | TRBV4-1 | - | -
TGCGCCAGCAGCTTCAGGGGGCTGGACACCATATATTTT | CASSFRGLDTIYF | TRBJ1-3 | TRBV5-1 | TRBD1 | -
TGTGCCAGCAGTACAGGTTCGAGCTCCTACGAGCAGTACTTC | CASSTGSSSYEQYF | TRBJ2-7 | TRBV6-5 | - | few
TGTGCCAGCAGCTACCTACAGGGAGACAATGAGCAGTTCTTC | CASSYLQGDNEQFF | TRBJ2-1 | TRBV2 | - | -
TGTAGCGTAGAGACAGGGGGGGAAAAACTGTTTTTT | CSVETGGEKLFF | TRBJ1-4 | TRBV29-1 | TRBD1 | -
TGTGCCAGCAGTCCGGGACTACCTCAAGAGACCCAGTACTTC | CASSPGLPQETQYF | TRBJ2-5 | TRBV28 | TRBD2 | -
TGTGCCAGCAGTGGGACAGGGGGTCTGAATGAGCAGTTCTTC | CASSGTGGLNEQFF | TRBJ2-1 | TRBV2 | TRBD1 | once
TGCGCCAGCAGCTTCGGACTAGCGGGACCCAACACCGGGGAGCTGTTTTTT | CASSFGLAGPNTGELFF | TRBJ2-2 | TRBV5-1 | TRBD2 | -
TGTGCCAGCAGTCAGATTCAGGGAACTGAAGCTTTCTTT | CASSQIQGTEAFF | TRBJ1-1 | TRBV6-6 | - | -
TGTGCCAGCTCACCATACCTGGCAACCTACGAGCAGTACTTC | CASSPYLATYEQYF | TRBJ2-7 | TRBV18 | - | -
TGTGCCAGTAGTACCCTGCGGACAGGGTCTGGCTATGGCTACACCTTC | CASSTLRTGSGYGYTF | TRBJ1-2 | TRBV19 | TRBD1 | -
TGTGCCAGCAGCTTATATCAGGGGGTTACTGAAGCTTTCTTT | CASSLYQGVTEAFF | TRBJ1-1 | TRBV7-2 | TRBD1 | once
TGTGCCAGCAGCGACAGTGAGAACACCGGGGAGCTGTTTTTT | CASSDSENTGELFF | TRBJ2-2 | TRBV6-5 | - | -